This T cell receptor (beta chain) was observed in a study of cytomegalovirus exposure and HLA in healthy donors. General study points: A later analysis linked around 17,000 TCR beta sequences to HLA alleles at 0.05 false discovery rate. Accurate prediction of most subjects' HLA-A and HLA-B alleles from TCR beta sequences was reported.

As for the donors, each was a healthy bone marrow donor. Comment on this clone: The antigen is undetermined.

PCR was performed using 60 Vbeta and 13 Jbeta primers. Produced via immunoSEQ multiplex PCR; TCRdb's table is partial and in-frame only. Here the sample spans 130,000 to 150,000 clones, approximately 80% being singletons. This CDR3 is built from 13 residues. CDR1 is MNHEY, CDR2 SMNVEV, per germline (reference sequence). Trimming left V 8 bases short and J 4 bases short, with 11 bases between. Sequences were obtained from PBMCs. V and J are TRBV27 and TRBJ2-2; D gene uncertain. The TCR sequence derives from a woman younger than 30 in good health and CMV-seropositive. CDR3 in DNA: TGTGCCAGCGGTTCCTCCGGCACCGGGGAGCTGTTTTTT. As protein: CASGSSGTGELFF.